This T cell receptor (beta chain) appears in the sequencing data of a study of T and B cells in COVID-19 patients. Study context: Active-infection patients were older, median roughly 62 years, than recovered patients, median about 36 years. Nine tenths of the roughly 20 active-infection patients had comorbidities associated with unfavorable COVID-19 outcome. Study-level results: CD4+, regulatory T cell, CD8+ and sorted SARS-CoV-2-responsive or tetramer+ T cells were not yet sequenced.

This clonotype was recorded many times. The antigen is not known. Multiplex PCR with BIOMED2 TRB-A/B primer pools amplified TRB rearrangements. TCRdb processed the multiplex PCR reads anew with MiXCR; each CDR3 protein has one entry. The data hold more than 9,000 distinct CDR3 sequences, with around 30% observed a single time. Blood genomic DNA input for TRB amplification was 250-500 ng. This clonotype was obtained from a human donor who had recovered from COVID-19. The source material was blood.

The CDR3 bases are TGTGCCAGCAGCTTGGGGACCCCCTCCTACGAGCAGTACTTC. Translation gives CASSLGTPSYEQYF. The chain recombines TRBV5-5 with TRBJ2-7; D ambiguous. The length of the CDR3 is 14 residues. V gave up 0 bases and J gave up 0 bases, with 7 bases separating them. Germline lookup yields CDR1 SGHKS and CDR2 YYEKEE (reference sequence).